This T cell receptor beta chain was captured in a study of beta chain features in type 1 diabetes. Whole-study findings and limits: The study found moderately but significantly shorter TCRB CDR3s in all four CD4+ subsets of Type 1 diabetes patients.

There are a few counts of this clone. The antigen remains undetermined. Isolated RNA was reverse transcribed in full, so expressed TCRB transcripts were sequenced. TCRdb's table, derived via immunoSEQ multiplex PCR, lists solely in-frame clones and lacks some. The sample comprises 600,000 to 700,000 clones, under 15% of which are singletons, and around 0.12% rests with the top ten. Sequencing was carried out using naive CD4+ T cells from blood. This clonotype was obtained from a young man with type 1 diabetes.

CDR3 loop: CSARATTGYTF. CDR3 DNA: TGCAGTGCTAGAGCAACAACTGGCTACACCTTC. The V and J genes are TRBV20-1 and TRBJ1-2; D not resolved. The V gene lost 1 base and the J gene lost 7 bases, with 7 bases spanning the gap. CDR1 DFQATT and CDR2 SNEGSKA come from the germline V gene (reference sequence). The CDR3 is 11 residues long.